Listed below are T cell receptor beta chains from one sample, sequenced in a study of beta chain features in type 1 diabetes. The table came from immunoSEQ multiplex PCR; TCRdb's copy has only in-frame clones and leaves some out. The table records approximately 150,000 clones, 9.7% of them present only once. Sequencing was done on a sample of central memory CD4+ T cells from blood. These receptors all stem from a middle-aged woman in good health. The CDR3 runs from the conserved cysteine through the conserved F or W. Each record gives: J gene, clone size, V gene, D gene, CDR3 DNA, CDR3 protein. D genes are given only for firm matches. Only some rows state a clone size, as once, few, many or a class for expanded clones.

TRBJ2-7 few TRBV5-4 TRBD1 TGTGCCAGCAGCTTTAGGGGGCGTGAGCAGTACTTC CASSFRGREQYF
TRBJ1-5 NA TRBV19 TRBD1 TGTGCCAGTAGGCCGGGACAGCATAGCAATCAGCCCCAGCATTTT CASRPGQHSNQPQHF
TRBJ1-2 NA TRBV14 NA TGTGCCAGCAGCCCCCGGACAGATGGCTACACCTTC CASSPRTDGYTF
TRBJ1-2 NA TRBV2 NA TGTGCCAGCAGGACAGGCCAGGCCGGTGGCTACACCTTC CASRTGQAGGYTF
TRBJ2-7 NA TRBV5-6 NA TGTGCCAGCAGCTCCCTAGGTATAAGGGCGGGCGAGCAGTACTTC CASSSLGIRAGEQYF
TRBJ2-2 few TRBV5-1 NA TGCGCCAGCAACGCGGGGGCGGGGACCGGGGAGCTGTTTTTT CASNAGAGTGELFF
TRBJ2-2 once TRBV19 NA TGTGCCAGTAGTATATTGGGCCCAGAGGGGGCCGGGGAGCTGTTTTTT CASSILGPEGAGELFF
TRBJ1-1 NA TRBV6-5 TRBD1 TGTGCCAGCAGTCAGGGACAGGGGAGGGCTGAAGCTTTCTTT CASSQGQGRAEAFF
TRBJ2-3 NA TRBV10-1 NA TGCGCCAGCAGTGAGCCGAGGGGGACACACACAGATACGCAGTATTTT CASSEPRGTHTDTQYF
TRBJ1-6 NA TRBV5-1 NA TGCGCCAGCAGCCAAAGTGGGCAGGTTAATTCACCCCTCCACTTT CASSQSGQVNSPLHF
TRBJ2-1 few TRBV2 TRBD1 TGTGCCAGCCGCCCACAGGGGGTGGGCCACAATGAGCAGTTCTTC CASRPQGVGHNEQFF
TRBJ2-1 NA TRBV19 TRBD1 TGTGCCAGTCTAAAAGGGGGCAACTACAATGAGCAGTTCTTC CASLKGGNYNEQFF
TRBJ1-2 NA TRBV7-8 TRBD1 TGTGCCAGCAGCCCCTCCGGGACAGGGGGGTACTATGGCTACACCTTC CASSPSGTGGYYGYTF
TRBJ2-3 NA TRBV29-1 TRBD2 TGCAGCGTTGGGCGGGGGTACACAGATACGCAGTATTTT CSVGRGYTDTQYF
TRBJ1-2 NA TRBV7-9 NA TGTGCCAGCAGCACCGGACAGCCGGGGATGGGCTACACCTTC CASSTGQPGMGYTF
TRBJ1-5 NA TRBV5-1 NA TGCGCCAGCAGCTTGGGGGACACCGCTTATCCTACATATAGCAATCAGCCCCAGCATTTT CASSLGDTAYPTYSNQPQHF
TRBJ1-1 NA TRBV29-1 NA TGCAGCGTTGATTTGGAGGGCACTGAAGCTTTCTTT CSVDLEGTEAFF
TRBJ1-5 NA TRBV7-9 NA TGTGCCAGCAGCTTAGAAGGGGGTGGCAATCAGCCCCAGCATTTT CASSLEGGGNQPQHF
TRBJ2-7 few TRBV7-8 NA TGTGCCAGCAGCCCTGCCTACGAGCAGTACTTC CASSPAYEQYF
TRBJ2-3 many TRBV5-1 NA TGCGCCAGCAGCCGGGACACTGACACAGATACGCAGTATTTT CASSRDTDTDTQYF
TRBJ2-5 NA TRBV5-1 NA TGCGCCAGCAGTAATACAGCAACTCTACAAGAGACCCAGTACTTC CASSNTATLQETQYF
TRBJ2-7 NA TRBV11-2 NA TGTGCCAGCAGCTTAGATCCCCAGGGTACCTACGAGCAGTACTTC CASSLDPQGTYEQYF
TRBJ1-3 NA TRBV19 NA TGTGCCAGTAGCCTCGACGGCGGGGACACCATATATTTT CASSLDGGDTIYF
TRBJ1-2 few TRBV5-1 NA TGCGCCAGCAGCTTGGATGGGCAGACAAGCTACACCTTC CASSLDGQTSYTF
TRBJ2-1 few TRBV19 NA TGTGCCAGTACCAAGCGATTTGACTACAATGAGCAGTTCTTC CASTKRFDYNEQFF
TRBJ2-5 few TRBV7-6 TRBD2 TGTGCCAGCATCCCTGATGGGGGGGGAGGAGAGACCCAGTACTTC CASIPDGGGGETQYF
TRBJ1-1 few TRBV5-1 NA TGCGCCAGCAGCTTGGAGGGGCCGTCGCTCGTGAACACTGAAGCTTTCTTT CASSLEGPSLVNTEAFF
TRBJ2-7 few TRBV7-7 NA TGTGCCAGCAGCTTATGGCAGGAATCCTACGAGCAGTACTTC CASSLWQESYEQYF
TRBJ1-1 NA TRBV6-4 NA TGTGCCAGCAGCCCGGACATGAACACTGAAGCTTTCTTT CASSPDMNTEAFF
TRBJ2-1 NA TRBV14 TRBD2 TGTGCCAGCAGCCAACGGCTAGCGGGGGCTCAGAGGGATGAGCAGTTCTTC CASSQRLAGAQRDEQFF
TRBJ2-1 few TRBV4-1 TRBD2 TGCGCCAGCAGCCAAGCGAGCGGGGGGGGGCCCAGGCAGTTCTTC CASSQASGGGPRQFF
TRBJ2-7 NA TRBV5-6 TRBD1 TGTGCCAGCAGCCTCCTTGGACAGGGGACTGCCTACGAGCAGTACTTC CASSLLGQGTAYEQYF
TRBJ2-3 few TRBV27 NA TGTGCCAGCAGTTTTACCCCGTTGGGGGGGCGAACCAGTTTTAGCACAGATACGCAGTATTTT CASSFTPLGGRTSFSTDTQYF
TRBJ2-5 few TRBV7-9 NA TGTGCCACCGCGCACGGGTTCCAAGAGACCCAGTACTTC CATAHGFQETQYF
TRBJ2-7 NA TRBV7-6 NA TGTGCCAGCAGCGACCGACCGTCAGGGCGATACGAGCAGTACTTC CASSDRPSGRYEQYF
TRBJ2-5 NA TRBV7-9 NA TGTGCCAGCAGCTCCAGGAATTCGGCTGTGGGGACCCAGTACTTC CASSSRNSAVGTQYF
TRBJ2-3 NA TRBV6-5 TRBD2 TGTGCCAGCAGTTACGCGGCTAGCGGGCCAGATACGCAGTATTTT CASSYAASGPDTQYF
TRBJ2-7 NA TRBV11-2 TRBD1 TGTGCCAGCAGCTACGGGACAGGCAACTCCTACGAGCAGTACTTC CASSYGTGNSYEQYF
TRBJ2-6 NA TRBV5-1 NA TGCGCCAGCAGCCCGGGGGACGGCTTGGCAGGCCTGACTTTC CASSPGDGLAGLTF
TRBJ2-5 few TRBV5-5 TRBD1 TGTGCCAGCAGCATAGGGACAGCAGGGGAGACCCAGTACTTC CASSIGTAGETQYF
TRBJ2-7 few TRBV13 TRBD2 TGTGCCAGCAGCCGCGGGGGTGCCTCCTACGAGCAGTACTTC CASSRGGASYEQYF
TRBJ2-5 few TRBV18 TRBD2 TGTGCCAGCTCGACCGGGACTAGCGACGTGACCCAGTACTTC CASSTGTSDVTQYF
TRBJ2-7 NA TRBV7-2 NA TGTGCCAGCAGCTACCGGACAGACGGCTACGAGCAGTACTTC CASSYRTDGYEQYF
TRBJ2-1 many TRBV5-1 TRBD1 TGCGCCAGCAGCAAGGACAGGGTATACAATGAGCAGTTCTTC CASSKDRVYNEQFF
TRBJ1-2 few TRBV6-5 NA TGTGCCAGCAGTTCCGTAAACTATGGCTACACCTTC CASSSVNYGYTF
TRBJ2-1 few TRBV4-1 NA TGCGCCAGCAGCCAAGAGACTGGTCTCTATGAGCAGTTCTTC CASSQETGLYEQFF
TRBJ1-4 NA TRBV7-8 TRBD1 TGTGCCAGCAGCTCCGGCGGAGGGGGCCAAGGGTACAGTGAAAAACTGTTTTTT CASSSGGGGQGYSEKLFF
TRBJ2-5 NA TRBV7-2 NA TGTGCCAGCAGATTCAGGGGATTGGGAGGGGAAGAGACCCAGTACTTC CASRFRGLGGEETQYF
TRBJ2-1 NA TRBV5-4 NA TGTGCCAGCAGCTTTCGGGATTACAATGAGCAGTTCTTC CASSFRDYNEQFF
TRBJ1-4 few TRBV29-1 NA TGCAGCGTCGTAGGGGATAATGAAAAACTGTTTTTT CSVVGDNEKLFF
TRBJ2-5 few TRBV7-2 TRBD2 TGTGCCAGCAGCAGACTAGCGGGGGGTCAAGAGACCCAGTACTTC CASSRLAGGQETQYF
TRBJ1-1 NA TRBV14 TRBD1 TGTGCCAGCAGGGGGGAGACAGGGGGTAGGTCGACTGAAGCTTTCTTT CASRGETGGRSTEAFF
TRBJ2-3 NA TRBV15 NA TGTGCCACCAGTCCGGGGGCTAGCGGCGGTAGGGCGCAGTATTTT CATSPGASGGRAQYF
TRBJ2-2 few TRBV5-1 NA TGCGCCAGCAGCCCCCAATCGGGGGTTCACACCGGGGAGCTGTTTTTT CASSPQSGVHTGELFF
TRBJ1-4 many TRBV5-1 NA TGCGCCAGCAGTTCGGTTTCAACTAATGAAAAACTGTTTTTT CASSSVSTNEKLFF
TRBJ2-1 few TRBV9 NA TGTGCCAGCAGCGTAGGGGTTAGCGGCTACAATGAGCAGTTCTTC CASSVGVSGYNEQFF
TRBJ2-2 NA TRBV7-2 TRBD2 TGTGCCAGCAGACTAGCGGGGGGGGACACCGGGGAGCTGTTTTTT CASRLAGGDTGELFF
TRBJ1-5 NA TRBV9 NA TGTGCCAGCAGCCTTGACGGGTCCGGGATTCAGCCCCAGCATTTT CASSLDGSGIQPQHF